The next 30 T cell receptor beta chains were all read from a single sample in a study of cytomegalovirus exposure and HLA in healthy donors. Vbeta (60) and Jbeta (13) primers were used in the PCR. TCRdb's copy holds only in-frame clones and misses some; the assay was immunoSEQ multiplex PCR. The sample consists of roughly 160,000 clones, around 69% of them appearing once. The sample was PBMCs. These receptor sequences come from a woman younger than 45 in good health and CMV-seronegative.

This clone was seen once. Other DNA sequences in the sample encode the same CDR3. The chain carries TRBV7-2 and TRBJ1-5, with 8 positions matching TRBD1. The CDR3 loop spans 14 amino acids. V was clipped by 5 bases and J by 7 bases; unmatched bases: 7. Germline assignment: CDR1 SGHTA and CDR2 FQGNSA. The CDR3 region is CASSLTGDRQPQHF. In DNA form, the CDR3 reads TGTGCCAGCAGCCTGACAGGGGACCGCCAGCCCCAGCATTTT.

This clone has just a few counts. The CDR3 spells CASSSVEGETQYF. CDR3 in DNA: TGCGCCAGCAGCTCGGTGGAGGGAGAGACCCAGTACTTC. This chain links TRBV5-1 with TRBJ2-5, with D perhaps matching TRBD2 (6 bases). This CDR3 contains 13 residues. The germline V gene has CDR1 SGHRS and CDR2 YFSETQ. Trimming shortened V by 3 bases and J by 4 bases, and 10 bases separated the two germline ends.

This chain joins TRBV6-1 and TRBJ2-7; tentatively, D is TRBD1 (6 bases). The CDR3 contains 14 residues. Germline V gene data show CDR1 as MNHNS and CDR2 as SASEGT. V was shortened by 4 bases and J by 6 bases, with 16 bases between the two germline ends. The chain's CDR3 is CASSAIPDSGEQYF. The CDR3 nucleotides are TGTGCCAGCAGTGCAATTCCGGACAGCGGCGAGCAGTACTTC.

The chain combines TRBV11-1 with TRBJ2-4; the match to TRBD1 covers 8 bases. The CDR3 runs to 18 residues. After removal of 3 bases from V and 8 bases from J, the junction contained 18 bases not matched to a gene. CDR1 and CDR2 (germline): SGHAT, FQDESV (reference sequence). The CDR3 DNA sequence: TGTGCCAGCAGCTTTCCCAGGGGTCGGACAGGGCGTGAGGACATTCAGTACTTC. Its protein product is CASSFPRGRTGREDIQYF.

The chain joins TRBV25-1 to TRBJ2-1, with 7 bases aligning to TRBD1. The germline V gene has CDR1 MGHDK and CDR2 SYGVNS. J was trimmed by 2 bases and V by 3 bases; bases with no gene match: 7. The CDR3 runs to 16 residues. The CDR3: CASSDVDRPTYNEQFF. The CDR3, as DNA: TGTGCCAGCAGTGATGTGGACAGGCCAACCTACAATGAGCAGTTCTTC.

The chain has TRBV28 and TRBJ2-7; a weak D match, TRBD2 (6 bases). Germline-derived CDR1 and CDR2 are MDHEN and SYDVKM. V was pared by 7 bases and J by 4 bases, with 8 bases between. This CDR3 spans 11 amino acids. The CDR3 here is CASIGGYEQYF. CDR3 coding DNA: TGTGCCAGCATTGGGGGGTACGAGCAGTACTTC.

The genes are TRBV5-6 and TRBJ2-1; D possibly corresponds to TRBD1 (6 bases). From germline, CDR1 is SGHDT and CDR2 YYEEEE. Trimming stripped 5 bases from V and 6 bases from J, with 21 bases between. This CDR3 is 16 amino acids long. CDR3 bases: TGTGCCAGCAGTCTCTTAGGGGATACCAGGGGCAATGAGCAGTTCTTC. Its translation is CASSLLGDTRGNEQFF.

J is TRBJ2-5 and V is TRBV19; 8 positions agree with TRBD2. The germline V gene encodes CDR1 LNHDA and CDR2 SQIVND (reference sequence). J was trimmed by 1 base and V by 3 bases; bases with no gene match: 1. CDR3 length: 14 residues. Written as DNA, the CDR3 is TGTGCCAGTAGTATCGGGACTAGCCAAGAGACCCAGTACTTC. Amino acid sequence: CASSIGTSQETQYF. Combining the CDR3 with reference TRBV19 and TRBJ2-5 gives the whole variable domain DGGITQSPKYLFRKEGQNVTLSCEQNLNHDAMYWYRQDPGQGLRLIYYSQIVNDFQKGDIAEGYSVSREKKESFPLTVTSAQKNPTAFYLCASSIGTSQETQYFGPGTRLLVL.

V gene TRBV23-1 combines with J gene TRBJ2-1; D perhaps matches TRBD1 (6 bases). TRBV23-1 is an ORF, and what it does is uncertain. The CDR3 is made up of 19 amino acids. Trimming took 4 bases from V and 4 from J, leaving 26 bases between them. The CDR3 coding sequence is TGCGCCAGCAGTCTCAGATTGGGCAGGGGTGGGATAACGTACAATGAGCAGTTCTTC. This encodes CASSLRLGRGGITYNEQFF.

The chain employs TRBV29-1 and TRBJ2-1; 8 bases are shared with TRBD2. The CDR3 spans 13 residues. The germline V gene has CDR1 SQVTM and CDR2 ANQGSEA. J lost 7 bases, V lost 4 bases, and 6 bases had no gene match. The CDR3, as DNA: TGCAGCGTTGGTGGCGGGGGGAGGAATGAGCAGTTCTTC. Encoded protein: CSVGGGGRNEQFF.

This chain connects TRBV19 to TRBJ2-2; a possible D gene is TRBD1 (5 bases). Germline V lookup: CDR1 LNHDA, CDR2 SQIVND (reference sequence). Deletions cut 5 bases from V and 4 bases from J, with 8 bases between. The CDR3 loop spans 13 amino acids. CDR3 loop: CASSLTVTGELFF. The CDR3, as DNA: TGTGCCAGTAGTCTGACAGTCACCGGGGAGCTGTTTTTT.

CDR3 DNA sequence: TGCGCCAGCAGCCCCTCCCGGCAGGGGTCCTACAATGAGCAGTTCTTC. Encoded protein: CASSPSRQGSYNEQFF. The J gene is TRBJ2-1, the V gene TRBV5-1; D possibly corresponds to TRBD1 (6 bases). V shed 4 bases and J shed 1 base, with 15 bases lying between them. Germline CDR1 SGHRS, CDR2 YFSETQ. The CDR3 has 16 residues.

This sequence joins TRBV11-2 and TRBJ2-2; perhaps TRBD2 as D (5 bases). This CDR3 spans 14 amino acids. CDR1 is SGHAT, CDR2 FQNNGV, per germline. Between the trimmed V and J ends, which lost 7 bases and 2 bases, there was a span of 11 bases. The CDR3 DNA reads as TGTGCCAGCACCATATCTAGCAACACCGGGGAGCTGTTTTTT. Amino acids: CASTISSNTGELFF.

The chain couples TRBV2 to TRBJ1-1, with a tentative D call TRBD1 (5 bases). Germline loops: CDR1 SNHLY, CDR2 FYNNEI. V lost 9 bases to trimming and J lost 5 bases, with 13 bases between them. The CDR3 contains 12 residues. CDR3 DNA: TGTGCCAGTGGGGGAGGAAGAACTGAAGCTTTCTTT. Translation: CASGGGRTEAFF.

The sample holds a few counts of this clone. The V call is TRBV5-1, the J call TRBJ1-1; 9 bases line up with TRBD1. The V gene's germline CDR1 is SGHRS and CDR2 YFSETQ. J gave up 8 bases and V 4 bases, and 12 bases lay outside the gene matches. The CDR3 consists of 15 residues. The DNA of the CDR3 is TGCGCCAGCAGCGCCACCCGGGACAGGGTTGGGGAAGCTTTCTTT. Its protein product is CASSATRDRVGEAFF.

The chain couples TRBV6-5 to TRBJ1-2; TRBD1 aligns across 8 bases. Germline-derived CDR1 and CDR2 are MNHEY and SVGAGI. The CDR3 extends over 14 amino acids. Losses at the gene ends were 5 bases for V and 4 bases for J; bases not matched to a gene: 6. CDR3 in amino acids: CASSRTGWGYGYTF. As DNA, the CDR3 is TGTGCCAGCAGTCGGACAGGGTGGGGCTATGGCTACACCTTC.

This chain joins TRBV4-1 and TRBJ2-7, with D perhaps matching TRBD1 (6 bases). The V end was cut by 3 bases, the J end by 3 bases, with 18 bases between. The germline CDR1 and CDR2 sequences are MGHRA and YSYEKL. This CDR3 is built from 16 residues. DNA of the CDR3: TGCGCCAGCAGCCACATCGGAGAGGGACAAAACTACGAGCAGTACTTC. Amino acid sequence: CASSHIGEGQNYEQYF.

This chain links TRBV29-1 with TRBJ1-4; D gene unclear. Germline V gene data show CDR1 as SQVTM and CDR2 as ANQGSEA. V lost 5 bases to trimming and J lost 6 bases, with 10 bases between them. The CDR3 spans 12 residues. DNA for the CDR3: TGCAGCGTTCTGGGAGCAGATGAAAAACTGTTTTTT. Translation gives CSVLGADEKLFF.

The chain joins TRBV7-9 to TRBJ2-5, with D possibly being TRBD2 (5 bases). This CDR3 has 16 amino acids. Looked up from germline, CDR1 is SEHNR and CDR2 is FQNEAQ (reference sequence). V shed 1 base and J shed 4 bases, with 16 bases lying between them. The CDR3 loop reads CASSLGVGNRGETQYF. Written as DNA, the CDR3 is TGTGCCAGCAGCTTAGGAGTCGGTAACCGGGGAGAGACCCAGTACTTC.

The rearrangement links TRBV4-1 to TRBJ2-5, with D unclear. The germline V and J ends were trimmed by 2 bases and 2 bases, with 9 bases remaining between them. The length of the CDR3 is 14 residues. Per germline, CDR1 MGHRA and CDR2 YSYEKL. CDR3 residues: CASSQQTVQETQYF. The CDR3 DNA follows: TGCGCCAGCAGCCAACAAACAGTACAAGAGACCCAGTACTTC.

The table lists this clone with a count of one. The chain links TRBV7-9 to TRBJ1-6, with D possibly being TRBD1 (5 bases). Germline V gene data show CDR1 as SEHNR and CDR2 as FQNEAQ (reference sequence). Deletions cut 1 base from V and 7 bases from J, with 11 bases between. The length of the CDR3 is 15 residues. The DNA for the CDR3 is TGTGCCAGCAGCTTAGTTCGGGGGTGGAATTCACCCCTCCACTTT. This translates into CASSLVRGWNSPLHF.

This clone has just one count. The V call is TRBV6-1, the J call TRBJ1-3, with D maybe TRBD1 (6 bases). The CDR3 consists of 16 residues. V lost 2 bases, J lost 3 bases, and 14 bases lay in between. CDR1 MNHNS and CDR2 SASEGT come from the germline V gene. The CDR3 region has the DNA TGTGCCAGCAGTGAACGAATCGGGGGGCTTGGAAACACCATATATTTT. Encoded protein: CASSERIGGLGNTIYF.

This sequence joins TRBV7-9 and TRBJ2-7; TRBD2 matches at 10 bases. With 3 bases clipped from V and 3 bases from J, the junction kept 5 bases outside the gene matches. The CDR3 spans 15 residues. Germline lookup yields CDR1 SEHNR and CDR2 FQNEAQ (reference sequence). The DNA for the CDR3 is TGTGCCAGCAGCTTTACTAGCGGGAAGGTCTACGAGCAGTACTTC. It is translated as CASSFTSGKVYEQYF. The full variable domain, with the rest looked up from reference TRBV7-9 and TRBJ2-7, is DTGVSQNPRHKITKRGQNVTFRCDPISEHNRLYWYRQTLGQGPEFLTYFQNEAQLEKSRLLSDRFSAERPKGSFSTLEIQRTEQGDSAMYLCASSFTSGKVYEQYFGPGTRLTVT.

A remark on this clone: A read error may account for a junction end that differs from germline. This chain connects TRBV19 to TRBJ2-7; no reliable D call. Germline V gene lookup returns CDR1 LNHDA and CDR2 SQIVND (reference sequence). The CDR3 is made up of 12 amino acids. The CDR3: CASSKNGYEQYF. The CDR3 coding sequence is TGTGCCAGCAGTAAAAACGGCTACGAGCAGTACTTC.

This clone occurred once. This chain joins TRBV30 and TRBJ2-5; 7 bases fit TRBD1. The J call may be faulty, since TRBJ2-7 better matches the DNA end. CDR1 and CDR2 (germline): GTSNPN, SVGIG (reference sequence). The CDR3 length is 13 residues. CDR3 region: CAWGGQAVDEQYF. Here the CDR3 DNA reads TGTGCCTGGGGCGGACAGGCTGTTGACGAGCAGTACTTC.

In this sample, this clone turned up once. The DNA of the CDR3 is TGTGCCAGTAGTATAAATGGACAGGGGCAAGAGACCCAGTACTTC. Residues: CASSINGQGQETQYF. This chain joins TRBV19 and TRBJ2-5; 9 nucleotides align to TRBD1. Per germline, CDR1 LNHDA and CDR2 SQIVND (reference sequence). This CDR3 contains 15 residues. J gave up 2 bases and V 2 bases, and 3 bases lay outside the gene matches.

Written as DNA, the CDR3 is TGTGCCTGGAGTATCAGCGGGGAGACCCAGTACTTC. Its translation is CAWSISGETQYF. V gene TRBV30 combines with J gene TRBJ2-5, with a tentative D call TRBD2 (6 bases). V lost 2 bases and J 5 bases, leaving 9 bases between the germline ends. This CDR3 contains 12 residues. Germline-derived CDR1 and CDR2 are GTSNPN and SVGIG (reference sequence).

The J gene is TRBJ2-1, the V gene TRBV7-9; unclear D gene. V was trimmed by 0 bases and J by 5 bases, leaving 5 bases between them. The length of the CDR3 is 13 residues. In germline, CDR1 is SEHNR, CDR2 FQNEAQ (reference sequence). CDR3 in DNA: TGTGCCAGCAGCTTAGCTGAGAACAATGAGCAGTTCTTC. Encoded protein: CASSLAENNEQFF.

CDR3 loop: CASSTGQGVLPQHF. In DNA form, the CDR3 reads TGTGCCAGCAGCACGGGACAGGGGGTGTTGCCCCAGCATTTT. This chain connects TRBV7-6 to TRBJ1-5; 11 bases are a match to TRBD1. V lost 5 bases, J lost 9 bases, and 6 bases stayed unmatched. The CDR3 loop spans 14 amino acids. Germline V gives CDR1 SGHVS, CDR2 FNYEAQ. Variable domain in full (rest from reference TRBV7-6 and TRBJ1-5): GAGVSQSPRYKVTKRGQDVALRCDPISGHVSLYWYRQALGQGPEFLTYFNYEAQQDKSGLPNDRFSAERPEGSISTLTIQRTEQRDSAMYRCASSTGQGVLPQHFGDGTRLSIL.

In its sample, this clone was seen once. This chain connects TRBV7-3 to TRBJ2-3; 9 bases match TRBD2. The CDR3 length is 14 residues. Losses at the gene ends were 3 bases for V and 5 bases for J; bases not matched to a gene: 3. CDR1 is SGHTA and CDR2 is FQGTGA in the germline V gene. This CDR3 reads CASSFAGGKDTQYF. For the CDR3, the DNA is TGTGCCAGCAGCTTTGCGGGAGGGAAAGATACGCAGTATTTT.